This T cell receptor beta chain appears in the sequencing data of a study of shared clonotypes between healthy human individuals. Across the whole study: The donors, a couple of women and three men, were aged 18 to 49.

Overall study results and limits: Clonotypes which were not shared had lower generation probabilities than clonotypes that all four donors shared.

This clone was counted only a few times. No antigen is known for it. Other DNA sequences of this sample code for an identical CDR3. This CDR3 contains 14 residues. V lost 4 bases and J lost 2; bases outside the gene matches: 5. CDR1 is MNHEY, CDR2 SMNVEV, per germline (reference sequence). Libraries were prepared by immunoSEQ multiplex PCR; TCRdb keeps only in-frame clonotypes and omits some of them. Counted here are about 1.4 million clones, roughly 96% occurring once; the ten biggest clones make up approximately 1.1%. Nashville, Tennessee was home to all donors, who were Caucasian adults. The TCR comes from a man aged 25 to 40 in good health. This chain links TRBV27 with TRBJ2-7; 7 bases line up with TRBD2. Sequenced material: naive CD4+ T cells sorted from blood. The sample's subset: CD45RA+ positively selected. In nucleotides, the CDR3 is TGTGCCAGCAGTTCTCTAGCGGCACCCTACGAGCAGTACTTC. The encoded protein is CASSSLAAPYEQYF.